The 10 T cell receptor beta chains given below trace back to one sample, sequenced in a study of cytomegalovirus exposure and HLA in healthy donors. The PCR employed 60 Vbeta primers together with 13 Jbeta primers. Sequencing used immunoSEQ multiplex PCR; TCRdb keeps in-frame clones, though not all of them. The data contain approximately 110,000 clones, about 70% of them singletons. The sequenced sample consisted of PBMCs. The receptors were sampled from a man aged 25-45 years in good health and CMV-seropositive.

The chain employs TRBV7-3 and TRBJ2-5, with TRBD2 matching over 7 bases. V dropped 1 base and J dropped 4; count of bases not matched to a gene: 12. CDR3 length: 17 amino acids. Germline V gene lookup returns CDR1 SGHTA and CDR2 FQGTGA. The DNA for the CDR3 is TGTGCCAGCAGCTTAATGCCGGGACTCCCGGGGGGAGAGACCCAGTACTTC. It specifies CASSLMPGLPGGETQYF.

This chain uses TRBV27 with TRBJ2-2, with D possibly matching TRBD1 (6 bases). The CDR3 contains 13 residues. V was pared by 6 bases and J by 3 bases, with 8 bases between. CDR1 MNHEY and CDR2 SMNVEV come from the germline V gene (reference sequence). Here the CDR3 DNA reads TGTGCCAGCAGCAACAGGGACACCGGGGAGCTGTTTTTT. Translating it yields CASSNRDTGELFF.

The J gene is TRBJ2-1, the V gene TRBV30; 10 positions match TRBD2. Trimming at V came to 0 bases and at J to 4 bases, leaving 6 bases not matched to a gene. This CDR3 spans 16 amino acids. Germline loops: CDR1 GTSNPN, CDR2 SVGIG (reference sequence). The CDR3, as DNA: TGTGCCTGGAGTGTACTACTAGCGGGGCTTTACAATGAGCAGTTCTTC. Its translation is CAWSVLLAGLYNEQFF.

The rearrangement uses TRBV4-1 and TRBJ2-3; 13 positions match TRBD2. Germline lookup yields CDR1 MGHRA and CDR2 YSYEKL. The CDR3 consists of 15 residues. The trim removed 1 base at V and 9 bases at J, leaving 4 bases unmatched. CDR3 nucleotides: TGCGCCAGCAGCCAAGGGACTAGCGGGGGTTACACGCAGTATTTT. Protein: CASSQGTSGGYTQYF.

This clone was found once. V and J are TRBV7-2 and TRBJ2-7, with a possible D match to TRBD2 (5 bases). V was clipped by 2 bases and J by 0 bases, with 17 bases between them. Per germline, CDR1 SGHTA and CDR2 FQGNSA. This CDR3 region has 17 residues. Here the CDR3 reads CASSLWGGRELSYEQYF. Written as DNA, the CDR3 is TGTGCCAGCAGCTTATGGGGTGGTCGGGAACTCTCCTACGAGCAGTACTTC. Together with reference TRBV7-2 and TRBJ2-7, the CDR3 gives the full variable domain: GAGVSQSPSNKVTEKGKDVELRCDPISGHTALYWYRQSLGQGLEFLIYFQGNSAPDKSGLPSDRFSAERTGGSVSTLTIQRTQQEDSAVYLCASSLWGGRELSYEQYFGPGTRLTVT.

This sequence joins TRBV4-3 and TRBJ2-5, with TRBD2 matching over 10 bases. From germline, CDR1 is LGHNA and CDR2 YSLEER. V lost 0 bases and J lost 4; bases outside the gene matches: 2. The CDR3 runs 15 residues. The CDR3 protein is CASSQEAGGGETQYF. CDR3 coding DNA: TGCGCCAGCAGCCAAGAAGCGGGAGGGGGAGAGACCCAGTACTTC.

This clone has more than one count but fewer than ten. V gene TRBV6-1 combines with J gene TRBJ2-2; 8 bases agree with TRBD1. The V gene's germline CDR1 is MNHNS and CDR2 SASEGT. The trim removed 10 bases at V and 4 bases at J, leaving 11 bases unmatched. This CDR3 comprises 15 residues. The DNA of the CDR3 is TGTGCCACCGACCCCAGGGGGCGGGGCACCGGGGAGCTGTTTTTT. As protein: CATDPRGRGTGELFF.

The J gene is TRBJ2-3, the V gene TRBV2; unclear D gene. Germline lookup yields CDR1 SNHLY and CDR2 FYNNEI. V was cut by 4 bases and J by 0 bases, with 2 bases left in between. This CDR3 is built from 12 residues. The CDR3 sequence is CASSVSTDTQYF. Here the CDR3 DNA reads TGTGCCAGCAGTGTAAGCACAGATACGCAGTATTTT.

This chain connects TRBV27 to TRBJ1-4, with a tentative D call TRBD1 (6 bases). The CDR3 runs to 13 residues. CDR1 and CDR2 (germline): MNHEY, SMNVEV (reference sequence). The V and J ends lost 3 bases and 7 bases respectively, with 9 bases between them. DNA for the CDR3: TGTGCCAGCAGTTTTTCGACAGGTGAAAAACTGTTTTTT. Translating gives CASSFSTGEKLFF.

The chain couples TRBV27 to TRBJ1-5; weak D call: TRBD1 (5 bases). Trimming removed 8 bases from V and 5 bases from J, with 22 bases in between. Germline CDR1 MNHEY, CDR2 SMNVEV (reference sequence). This CDR3 region has 16 residues. The CDR3 region is CASGGFDPYGDQPQHF. The CDR3 bases are TGTGCCAGCGGGGGGTTTGACCCATACGGGGATCAGCCCCAGCATTTT.